The T cell receptor beta chain described here comes from a study of control samples from healthy donors and cancer patients. TCRdb's copy holds only in-frame clones and misses some; the assay was immunoSEQ multiplex PCR. The sample shows some 150,000 clones, approximately 94% of them seen only once. Trimming took 7 bases from V and 2 from J, leaving 10 bases between them. The CDR3 is made up of 14 amino acids. The germline gives CDR1 SGHRS, CDR2 YFSETQ. The clonotype originates from a man aged 40-50 years in good health. Sequenced sample: blood. This chain joins TRBV5-1 and TRBJ2-6; weak D call: TRBD1 (6 bases). CDR3 coding DNA: TGCGCCAGCGACCAGGGGACTGGGGCCAACGTCCTGACTTTC. Translated: CASDQGTGANVLTF.